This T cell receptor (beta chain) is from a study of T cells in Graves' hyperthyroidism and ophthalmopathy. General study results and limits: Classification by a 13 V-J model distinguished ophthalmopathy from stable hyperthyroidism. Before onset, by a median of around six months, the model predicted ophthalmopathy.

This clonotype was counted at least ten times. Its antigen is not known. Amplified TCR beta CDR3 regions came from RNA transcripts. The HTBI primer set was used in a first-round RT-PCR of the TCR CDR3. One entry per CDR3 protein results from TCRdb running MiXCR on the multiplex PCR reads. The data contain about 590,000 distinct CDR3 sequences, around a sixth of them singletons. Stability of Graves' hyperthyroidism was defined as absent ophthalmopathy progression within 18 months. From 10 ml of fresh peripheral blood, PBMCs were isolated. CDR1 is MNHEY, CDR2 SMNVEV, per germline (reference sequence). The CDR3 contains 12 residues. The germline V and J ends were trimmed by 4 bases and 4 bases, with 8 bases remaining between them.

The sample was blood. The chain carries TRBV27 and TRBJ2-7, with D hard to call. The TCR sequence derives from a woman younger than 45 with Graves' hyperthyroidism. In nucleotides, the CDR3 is TGTGCCAGCAGTTCGGACCCTTACGAGCAGTACTTC. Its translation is CASSSDPYEQYF.